Below, 28 T cell receptor beta chains from the same sample are listed, as sequenced in a study of blood T cell repertoires in COVID-19. TCRdb's table, derived via immunoSEQ multiplex PCR, lists solely in-frame clones and lacks some. The sample yields roughly 200,000 clones, roughly 78% seen once. The sample consisted of peripheral blood. The receptors were gathered from an elderly woman with active or convalescent COVID-19.

CDR3 residues: CASSPHGGTSYNEQFF. Written as DNA, the CDR3 is TGTGCCAGCAGTCCTCACGGGGGGACCTCCTACAATGAGCAGTTCTTC. The chain uses TRBV3-1 (or the pseudogene TRBV3-2) and TRBJ2-1, with 7 bases aligning to TRBD2. Germline V lookup: CDR1 LGHDT, CDR2 YNNKEL (reference sequence). V trimming: 6 bases; J trimming: 0 bases; junction bases outside the gene matches: 8. This CDR3 contains 16 residues.

The chain joins TRBV28 to TRBJ2-7; TRBD1 agrees at 7 bases. Germline CDR1 MDHEN, CDR2 SYDVKM. The CDR3 contains 14 residues. V trimming: 6 bases; J trimming: 3 bases; junction bases outside the gene matches: 8. CDR3 in amino acids: CASRSPDRFYEQYF. As DNA, the CDR3 is TGTGCCAGCAGATCCCCGGACAGGTTCTACGAGCAGTACTTC.

The chain uses TRBV5-8 and TRBJ1-4; no reliable D call. The CDR3 is 14 amino acids. Trimming removed 4 bases at V and 0 bases at J, with 7 bases between. In germline, CDR1 is SGHTS, CDR2 YDEGEE. The CDR3 region is CASSTGTTNEKLFF. CDR3 nucleotides: TGTGCCAGCAGCACGGGAACAACTAATGAAAAACTGTTTTTT.

The chain joins TRBV20-1 to TRBJ1-2; D is undetermined. The CDR3 spans 11 residues. Germline V lookup: CDR1 DFQATT, CDR2 SNEGSKA (reference sequence). Trimming removed 0 bases at V and 8 bases at J, with 7 bases between. The CDR3 bases are TGCAGTGCTAGAGATTTTGAGGGCTACACCTTC. Its translation: CSARDFEGYTF.

The CDR3 nucleotides read TGTGCCAGCAGCCAACGAGGACAGTCTAATGAAAAACTGTTTTTT. Encoded protein: CASSQRGQSNEKLFF. The gene calls are TRBV4-2 and TRBJ1-4, with a tentative D call TRBD1 (6 bases). The CDR3 runs to 15 residues. V was pared by 2 bases and J by 3 bases, with 10 bases between. Per the germline V gene, CDR1 is LGHNA and CDR2 is YNFKEQ.

A word on this clone: Other DNA sequences in this specimen translate into the identical CDR3. The J gene is TRBJ1-1, the V gene TRBV7-9; 8 bases fit TRBD1. The CDR3 totals 14 residues. Germline V lookup: CDR1 SEHNR, CDR2 FQNEAQ (reference sequence). J lost 1 base, V lost 2 bases, and 0 bases had no gene match. The CDR3 region is CASSLTGGNTEAFF. The CDR3 nucleotides are TGTGCCAGCAGCTTAACAGGGGGGAACACTGAAGCTTTCTTT.

The rearrangement uses TRBV6-5 and TRBJ1-1, with D perhaps TRBD1 (5 bases). CDR3 size: 15 residues. Trimming left V 0 bases short and J 5 bases short, with 13 bases between. Germline assignment: CDR1 MNHEY and CDR2 SVGAGI. The CDR3 is CASSYSAGGETEAFF. CDR3 bases: TGTGCCAGCAGTTACTCAGCGGGGGGGGAAACTGAAGCTTTCTTT.

V gene TRBV5-6 combines with J gene TRBJ1-1; 7 nucleotides match TRBD1. Germline V CDR1 and CDR2: SGHDT, YYEEEE. Losses at the gene ends were 2 bases for V and 5 bases for J; bases not matched to a gene: 3. The length of the CDR3 is 13 residues. DNA for the CDR3: TGTGCCAGCAGCTTAACCAGGGGGACTGAAGCTTTCTTT. Translation gives CASSLTRGTEAFF.

V and J are TRBV6-5 and TRBJ1-5; D gene ambiguous. CDR1 is MNHEY and CDR2 is SVGAGI in the germline V gene. V lost 0 bases, J lost 7 bases, and 10 bases lay in between. The CDR3 runs to 14 residues. In DNA, the CDR3 is TGTGCCAGCAGTTACTCCCCGGAGCTACAGCCCCAGCATTTT. Protein product: CASSYSPELQPQHF.

The chain links TRBV4-2 to TRBJ2-3, with a tentative D call TRBD2 (5 bases). Germline V CDR1 and CDR2: LGHNA, YNFKEQ. V shed 4 bases and J shed 0 bases, with 11 bases lying between them. This CDR3 is built from 15 residues. The CDR3 coding sequence is TGTGCCAGCAGCCGAGACTACCGTAGCACAGATACGCAGTATTTT. It yields the protein CASSRDYRSTDTQYF.

The J gene is TRBJ2-1, the V gene TRBV7-9; the D gene is possibly TRBD2 (5 bases). V shed 3 bases and J shed 13 bases, with 19 bases lying between them. Germline assignment: CDR1 SEHNR and CDR2 FQNEAQ (reference sequence). The CDR3 is made up of 14 amino acids. CDR3 nucleotides: TGTGCCAGCAGCTTCCCAGAGGGAGCGCGTACTCAGTTCTTC. Its protein product is CASSFPEGARTQFF. The full variable domain, rest sourced from reference TRBV7-9 and TRBJ2-1, is DTGVSQNPRHKITKRGQNVTFRCDPISEHNRLYWYRQTLGQGPEFLTYFQNEAQLEKSRLLSDRFSAERPKGSFSTLEIQRTEQGDSAMYLCASSFPEGARTQFFGPGTRLTVL.

This rearrangement joins TRBV2 to TRBJ1-1; the D is unclear. CDR3 length equals 13 residues. Per germline, CDR1 SNHLY and CDR2 FYNNEI. Trimming shortened V by 4 bases and J by 5 bases, and 11 bases separated the two germline ends. This CDR3 is CASSAGRSTEAFF. The CDR3 DNA reads TGTGCCAGCAGTGCCGGGAGAAGTACTGAAGCTTTCTTT.

Concerning this clone itself: The identical CDR3 is also encoded by other nucleotide sequences in the sample. This chain connects TRBV18 to TRBJ1-5, with TRBD1 matching over 8 bases. Trimming cost V 3 bases and J 1 base; bases outside gene matches: 5. The CDR3 loop spans 16 amino acids. Germline values: CDR1 KGHSH, CDR2 LQKENI. CDR3 nucleotides: TGTGCCAGCTCACCGCAGGGGGCAGGGAGCAATCAGCCCCAGCATTTT. It encodes CASSPQGAGSNQPQHF.

This chain links TRBV7-9 with TRBJ2-3; D remains ambiguous. V gave up 4 bases and J gave up 2 bases, with 13 bases separating them. Germline assignment: CDR1 SEHNR and CDR2 FQNEAQ (reference sequence). The CDR3 spans 15 residues. In nucleotides, the CDR3 is TGTGCCAGCAGCTCGGCAGGCCGAGACACAGATACGCAGTATTTT. It is translated as CASSSAGRDTDTQYF.

The count of this clone is one. The J gene is TRBJ2-7, the V gene TRBV18; D might be TRBD2 (7 bases). V was cut by 0 bases and J by 1 base, with 13 bases left in between. This CDR3 is built from 16 residues. Per the germline V gene, CDR1 is KGHSH and CDR2 is LQKENI. CDR3 DNA: TGTGCCAGCTCACCACCGGGGGGGACAAAATCCTACGAGCAGTACTTC. It specifies CASSPPGGTKSYEQYF. Full variable domain (outside the CDR3, taken from reference TRBV18 and TRBJ2-7): NAGVMQNPRHLVRRRGQEARLRCSPMKGHSHVYWYRQLPEEGLKFMVYLQKENIIDESGMPKERFSAEFPKEGPSILRIQQVVRGDSAAYFCASSPPGGTKSYEQYFGPGTRLTVT.

The chain couples TRBV4-1 to TRBJ2-1; D may be TRBD2 (5 bases). There are 17 residues in the CDR3. Trimming took off 4 bases at V and 8 bases at J, with 24 bases between the two ends. Germline V lookup: CDR1 MGHRA, CDR2 YSYEKL. The CDR3 sequence: CASSPLTSSPPRDEQFF. The CDR3 nucleotides read TGCGCCAGCAGCCCACTCACTAGTTCCCCCCCGAGGGATGAGCAGTTCTTC.

This clone was seen just once. The chain couples TRBV6-5 to TRBJ1-5; 7 bases line up with TRBD1. The CDR3 is made up of 15 amino acids. Trimming cost V 5 bases and J 6 bases; bases outside gene matches: 10. CDR1 is MNHEY and CDR2 is SVGAGI in the germline V gene. The CDR3 DNA follows: TGTGCCAGCAGTCCCCTGACAGGGAGGCTTCAGCCCCAGCATTTT. This sequence encodes CASSPLTGRLQPQHF.

The chain is built from TRBV28 and TRBJ1-1, with 8 bases that match TRBD1. The CDR3 runs 12 residues. Trimming removed 6 bases from V and 5 bases from J; junction bases left unmatched: 2. Looked up from germline, CDR1 is MDHEN and CDR2 is SYDVKM. CDR3 sequence: CASSWDRTEAFF. The CDR3 DNA follows: TGTGCCAGCAGCTGGGACAGGACTGAAGCTTTCTTT.

This clone was observed a single time. This chain links TRBV20-1 with TRBJ2-7; 7 bases are a match to TRBD1. This CDR3 is 13 amino acids long. Losses at the gene ends were 4 bases for V and 3 bases for J; bases not matched to a gene: 6. Germline assignment: CDR1 DFQATT and CDR2 SNEGSKA (reference sequence). In DNA form, the CDR3 reads TGCAGTGCTACTGACAGGGCGGTCTACGAGCAGTACTTC. This translates into CSATDRAVYEQYF.

The rearrangement links TRBV6-6 to TRBJ1-1; tentatively, D is TRBD1 (5 bases). V was shortened by 2 bases and J by 3 bases, with 10 bases between the two germline ends. CDR1 is MNHNY, CDR2 SVGAGI, per germline (reference sequence). The CDR3 totals 14 residues. The CDR3 sequence: CASSYTGGDTEAFF. CDR3 nucleotide sequence: TGTGCCAGCAGTTACACCGGGGGGGACACTGAAGCTTTCTTT.

This clone turned up a few times. The rearrangement links TRBV5-6 to TRBJ1-1, with D unresolved. The length of the CDR3 is 19 residues. V shed 1 base and J shed 1 base, with 23 bases lying between them. CDR1 is SGHDT, CDR2 YYEEEE, per germline. The CDR3 DNA reads as TGTGCCAGCAGCTTGCTAAGGATGCAGCGGGTTCTCCCGAACACTGAAGCTTTCTTT. The encoded protein is CASSLLRMQRVLPNTEAFF.

The rearrangement links TRBV10-3 to TRBJ1-2; D is ambiguous. This CDR3 comprises 12 residues. Germline CDR1 ENHRY, CDR2 SYGVKD. Deletions cut 4 bases from V and 2 bases from J, with 5 bases between. The CDR3 DNA reads as TGTGCCATCAGTGGTCAGAACTATGGCTACACCTTC. This gives the protein CAISGQNYGYTF.

J is TRBJ2-7 and V is TRBV4-3; TRBD1 matches 10 bases. J gave up 4 bases and V 0 bases, and 3 bases lay outside the gene matches. The germline gives CDR1 LGHNA, CDR2 YSLEER. The CDR3 has 15 residues. CDR3 region: CASSQEGTGAYEQYF. CDR3 bases: TGCGCCAGCAGCCAAGAAGGGACAGGGGCGTACGAGCAGTACTTC.

The V gene is TRBV5-4, the J gene TRBJ2-5; possibly TRBD1 for D (6 bases). The CDR3 has 14 amino acids. Per the germline V gene, CDR1 is SGHNT and CDR2 is YYREEE (reference sequence). V lost 4 bases to trimming and J lost 5 bases, with 15 bases between them. CDR3 amino acids: CASSPDRYMETQYF. The CDR3 DNA reads TGTGCCAGCAGCCCGGACAGATATATGGAGACCCAGTACTTC.

The chain employs TRBV7-9 and TRBJ1-1; D is ambiguous. This CDR3 has 13 amino acids. Germline V lookup: CDR1 SEHNR, CDR2 FQNEAQ (reference sequence). Trimming removed 1 base at V and 4 bases at J, with 7 bases between. The CDR3 loop is CASSLGSGTEAFF. The CDR3 DNA sequence: TGTGCCAGCAGCTTAGGGTCGGGCACTGAAGCTTTCTTT.

This clone appeared a single time. This chain links TRBV5-1 with TRBJ2-7, with a possible D match to TRBD1 (5 bases). Trimming took off 4 bases at V and 0 bases at J, with 8 bases between the two ends. CDR3 length equals 13 residues. Germline V lookup: CDR1 SGHRS, CDR2 YFSETQ. The CDR3 loop reads CASSRTGSYEQYF. CDR3 sequence (DNA): TGCGCCAGCAGCCGAACAGGCTCCTACGAGCAGTACTTC.

The chain recombines TRBV10-3 with TRBJ2-5; 14 bases fit TRBD2. Germline V gives CDR1 ENHRY, CDR2 SYGVKD. Trimming took 6 bases from V and 5 from J; bases not matched to a gene: 8. The CDR3 loop spans 16 amino acids. CDR3 DNA: TGTGCCATCAGAGGGACTAGCGGGGGATCGAGCGAGACCCAGTACTTC. It yields the protein CAIRGTSGGSSETQYF.

This clone was observed a single time. The chain couples TRBV4-1 to TRBJ1-6; 7 bases are a match to TRBD1. The V gene end was trimmed by 1 base and the J gene end by 10 bases; junction bases not matched to a gene: 10. Per germline, CDR1 MGHRA and CDR2 YSYEKL. This CDR3 spans 16 amino acids. CDR3 in amino acids: CASSQGRTGFGSPLHF. DNA for the CDR3: TGCGCCAGCAGCCAAGGGAGGACAGGTTTTGGATCACCCCTCCACTTT.